A single sample gave rise to the 10 T cell receptor beta chains below, sequenced in a study of T-cell reconstitution after alpha-beta-depleted transplantation in children. Preparing the TCRbeta library involved the use of unique molecular identifiers. Using its own MiXCR run on the PCR reads, TCRdb lists one record per CDR3 protein. The table lists approximately 640,000 distinct CDR3 sequences, roughly 17% of them singletons. This material consisted of PBMCs from the stem cell graft donor, taken from the stem cell graft. The receptor source for this set is a human donor who donated a stem cell graft to a child with acute myeloid leukemia.

This clonotype was recorded at least ten times. The J gene is TRBJ2-1, the V gene TRBV29-1; D uncertain. Germline V gives CDR1 SQVTM, CDR2 ANQGSEA. The CDR3 runs to 11 residues. The V end was cut by 5 bases, the J end by 9 bases, with 11 bases between. The CDR3 loop is CSVQLLFEQFF. CDR3 DNA: TGCAGCGTTCAACTACTTTTTGAGCAGTTCTTC.

This clonotype has at least ten counts. The gene calls are TRBV6-1 and TRBJ2-3; TRBD1 or TRBD2 may be the D gene (5 bases each). The length of the CDR3 is 16 residues. Trimming pared 3 bases from V and 0 bases from J, leaving 13 bases between. CDR1 and CDR2 from the germline V gene are MNHNS and SASEGT. CDR3 loop: CASSDAGTVSTDTQYF. CDR3 DNA: TGTGCCAGCAGTGATGCCGGGACGGTAAGCACAGATACGCAGTATTTT.

V and J are TRBV7-9 and TRBJ1-5; tentative D call: TRBD1 (5 bases). Trimming pared 1 base from V and 10 bases from J, leaving 8 bases between. Germline CDR1 reads SEHNR; CDR2 reads FQNEAQ (reference sequence). The CDR3 length is 12 residues. CDR3 sequence reads: CASSLDGGPQHF. In nucleotides, the CDR3 is TGTGCCAGCAGCTTAGATGGGGGTCCCCAGCATTTT.

The V gene is TRBV27, the J gene TRBJ1-4; TRBD1 is a possible D gene (6 bases). The V and J ends lost 4 bases and 7 bases respectively, with 16 bases between them. CDR1 and CDR2 from the germline V gene are MNHEY and SMNVEV (reference sequence). The length of the CDR3 is 15 residues. The chain's CDR3 is CASSSLDSRGEKLFF. The CDR3 nucleotides are TGTGCCAGCAGTTCCCTGGACAGCCGAGGTGAAAAACTGTTTTTT.

The chain has TRBV7-9 and TRBJ2-3; weak D call: TRBD1 (6 bases). V shed 4 bases and J shed 2 bases, with 19 bases lying between them. Germline V CDR1 and CDR2: SEHNR, FQNEAQ (reference sequence). This CDR3 is built from 17 residues. CDR3 amino acids: CASSSAGTRILTDTQYF. In nucleotides, the CDR3 is TGTGCCAGCAGCTCTGCCGGGACAAGGATTCTCACAGATACGCAGTATTTT.

The CDR3 reads CASSQSKMGGGAGNTEAFF. The DNA for the CDR3 is TGCGCCAGCAGCCAAAGTAAAATGGGGGGAGGTGCAGGGAACACTGAAGCTTTCTTT. The chain uses TRBV4-3 and TRBJ1-1; TRBD1 is a possible D gene (5 bases). The germline CDR1 and CDR2 sequences are LGHNA and YSLEER. Trimming pared 2 bases from V and 1 base from J, leaving 23 bases between. The CDR3 is made up of 19 amino acids.

The chain uses TRBV11-1 and TRBJ2-2, with 7 nucleotides matching TRBD1. With 4 bases clipped from V and 1 base from J, the junction kept 12 bases outside the gene matches. Germline loops: CDR1 SGHAT, CDR2 FQDESV (reference sequence). This CDR3 spans 18 amino acids. The CDR3 region has the DNA TGTGCCAGCAGCTCCAATAGGGGACAGACGCAGAACACCGGGGAGCTGTTTTTT. Translated, it gives CASSSNRGQTQNTGELFF.

In this sample, this clonotype turned up a few times. The chain recombines TRBV28 with TRBJ1-6; no definite D call. Per germline, CDR1 MDHEN and CDR2 SYDVKM. Trimming removed 6 bases at V and 10 bases at J, with 16 bases between. The length of the CDR3 is 14 residues. As DNA, the CDR3 is TGTGCCAGCAGAACAAGGACGGTAGGCTCACCCCTCCACTTT. It encodes CASRTRTVGSPLHF.

This clonotype appeared many times. V usage is TRBV20-1 and J usage is TRBJ2-1; the match to TRBD2 covers 11 bases. J lost 4 bases, V lost 0 bases, and 8 bases had no gene match. Germline V CDR1 and CDR2: DFQATT, SNEGSKA (reference sequence). CDR3 length: 17 amino acids. CDR3 in amino acids: CSAREGSLAGGYNEQFF. In nucleotides, the CDR3 is TGCAGTGCTAGAGAAGGAAGTCTAGCGGGGGGTTACAATGAGCAGTTCTTC.

The chain employs TRBV27 and TRBJ2-2; possibly TRBD1 or TRBD2 for D (5 bases each). The CDR3 is made up of 16 amino acids. Trimming removed 1 base at V and 2 bases at J, with 11 bases between. The germline gives CDR1 MNHEY, CDR2 SMNVEV (reference sequence). The CDR3 loop reads CASSLLVGTNTGELFF. The CDR3 bases are TGTGCCAGCAGTTTATTGGTAGGGACCAACACCGGGGAGCTGTTTTTT.